The T cell receptor beta chain described here comes from a study of T cells in Graves' hyperthyroidism and ophthalmopathy (dated by TCRdb to about 2019). About the investigation overall: Peripheral blood was sampled at the time of initial diagnosis, prior to any treatment. The paper describes TCR Vbeta CDR3 sequencing of roughly 130 peripheral blood samples, made up of around 41 ophthalmopathy patients, 70 to 75 hyperthyroidism patients and roughly 17 progressor patients. In roughly six Graves' hyperthyroidism patients, the study also compared T-cell repertoires from thyroid tissue with T-cell repertoires from blood. After blood sampling, hyperthyroidism patients were treated with methimazole at a starting dose of 30 mg daily, and ophthalmopathy patients were treated with high-dose intravenous methylprednisolone. TCR V-J signatures able to tell the groups apart were searched for in a discovery cohort of 90 to 100 patients, of whom over 40 had Graves' ophthalmopathy and about 60 had stable Graves' hyperthyroidism. Prospective prediction of ophthalmopathy was tested in an independent validation cohort of 18 to 20 hyperthyroidism patients and 17 patients who later progressed to ophthalmopathy. The 100 or so discovery patients were randomly divided into training and test sets at a 7:3 ratio.

The TCR beta CDR3 regions were amplified from RNA transcripts. The first round of RT-PCR for the TCR CDR3 was performed with the HTBI primer set and the Qiagen OneStep RT-PCR kit. The libraries were constructed in a second round of multiplex PCR and then size-selected and purified. Paired-end sequencing of the libraries was performed with 100 bp reads on an Illumina HiSeq2000. In the authors' own workflow: Raw data were processed with SOAPnuke, discarding reads with adapters, uncalled bases, mean Phred below 15, or no exact constant-primer or identifier match. COPE v1.2.5 was used to merge the high-quality paired reads, and each unique nucleotide sequence was defined as a clonotype. MiTCR v1.1 was used to align clonotypes to the IMGT TRBV, TRBD and TRBJ reference segments. Analysis was restricted to V-J combinations with a frequency above 0.0001, which covered approximately 99% of repertoires. A TCS score was defined as the ratio of F50 (clonal expansion) to E x V (chaos), with BLOSUM62-based TCRdist applied between CDR3 peptides within each V-J. Welch's t-statistics and random forest reduced roughly 540 V-J features to 13, which were used in a naive Bayes classifier (R e1071). TCRdb reran the public reads through fastp at Q25 and MiXCR, keeping productive beta chains. Every CDR3 protein is listed once, alongside the most common genes and DNA of its rows. Clone size and V and J calls follow TCRdb, not the original study. For this sample the table gives about 640,000 distinct CDR3 sequences, of which around 20% were detected only once. The biggest ten clones account for 30% to 40% of the sample.

This clonotype was counted many times. Its antigen has not been determined. Qualities for individual bases were not recorded, and no much larger clone is one base off. Ophthalmopathy patients had moderately to severely active disease, Clinical Activity Score of at least 3, NOSPECS grade of at least 4, and duration under 3 months. Any patient with an uncontrolled infection, another autoimmune disease, pregnancy or lactation was excluded. Diagnoses were based on clinical symptoms, serum thyroxine and TRAb, thyroid ultrasound and orbital computed tomography. PBMCs were isolated from about 9.2 ml of fresh peripheral blood by Ficoll-Paque density gradient centrifugation. Trizol reagent was used to extract total RNA, and RNA quality was then checked on an Agilent 2100 Bioanalyzer. Here is what the overall study found, with its caveats: Sample size was not statistically predetermined, and blinding of investigators to group allocation was not performed. In cross-validation, a model built on a 13 V-J signature told ophthalmopathy apart from stable hyperthyroidism with over 85% sensitivity and 81% to 82% specificity, and in testing the same model reached 80%/75%. Most expanded thyroid clonotypes (frequency above 0.001) were also found in blood, which suggests that blood repertoires may mirror thyroid immune responses. In validation, the model predicted progression to ophthalmopathy with around 71% sensitivity and 72.22% specificity, a median of around six months before onset.

What was sequenced was blood. This TCR was recovered from a man aged 25-45 years with Graves' ophthalmopathy.

The DNA sequence is as follows: TGTGCCAGCAGCTTTCTTTATAGCGGAACGGGAGAGCAGTTCTTC. It translates as CASSFLYSGTGEQFF. In this chain, TRBV28 is recombined with TRBJ2-1; TRBD2 could be the D gene, as 6 bases match. V gives up 6 bases and J gives up 10 bases, and the segment between their germline ends measures 22 bases. From the cysteine through the phenylalanine, the CDR3 covers 15 amino acids. The only DNA kept is the CDR3, 45 bases in frame from the first base. Reading the germline V gene gives CDR1 MDHEN and CDR2 SYDVKM.